Below are 11 T cell receptor beta chains sequenced from a single sample in a study of patients and donors after allogeneic stem cell transplantation. TCRdb analysed the RT-PCR reads with MiXCR anew, one entry per CDR3 protein. This repertoire shows tens of thousands of distinct CDR3 sequences, approximately 49% found once; its top ten account for about 58%. Material for sequencing was blood, either unsorted or a sorted T cell fraction (not recorded which). The source of these receptors is a human donor who was either an allogeneic HSCT recipient or a stem cell or donor lymphocyte infusion donor (not recorded which). It is not recorded whose cells these are; they may come from a transplant donor.

CDR3 sequence: CSARDTRNQPQHF. In DNA, the CDR3 is TGCAGTGCCCGGGACACCCGCAATCAGCCCCAGCATTTT. The rearrangement links TRBV20-1 to TRBJ1-5; the D gene is possibly TRBD1 (6 bases). Germline assignment: CDR1 DFQATT and CDR2 SNEGSKA (reference sequence). V was shortened by 6 bases and J by 2 bases, with 11 bases between the two germline ends. The length of the CDR3 is 13 residues.

V usage is TRBV7-9 and J usage is TRBJ1-6; D gene ambiguous. With 0 bases removed from V and 9 bases from J, the gap between germline ends came to 9 bases. This CDR3 comprises 14 residues. In germline, CDR1 is SEHNR, CDR2 FQNEAQ (reference sequence). CDR3 loop: CASSLALRVSPLHF. CDR3 in DNA: TGTGCCAGCAGCTTAGCGCTAAGGGTTTCACCCCTCCACTTT.

This clonotype came up many times. J is TRBJ1-1 and V is TRBV5-1; tentative D call: TRBD1 (6 bases). The germline CDR1 and CDR2 sequences are SGHRS and YFSETQ. The CDR3 loop spans 14 amino acids. The ends were cut back, 2 bases at V and 4 bases at J, with 12 bases in the middle. CDR3 loop: CASSFGGPGTEAFF. CDR3 nucleotides: TGCGCCAGCAGCTTCGGGGGGCCGGGCACTGAAGCTTTCTTT.

This sequence joins TRBV20-1 and TRBJ1-2; D is perhaps TRBD1 (5 bases). V lost 6 bases and J lost 8, with 22 bases in between. Germline V lookup: CDR1 DFQATT, CDR2 SNEGSKA (reference sequence). This CDR3 is 14 amino acids long. The CDR3 reads CSAKLTAKTGGYTF. The CDR3 region has the DNA TGCAGTGCCAAACTGACAGCTAAAACTGGGGGCTACACCTTC.

The rearrangement links TRBV20-1 to TRBJ2-3; no clear D gene. Germline-derived CDR1 and CDR2 are DFQATT and SNEGSKA (reference sequence). Trimming cost V 3 bases and J 5 bases, with 3 bases left between them. The CDR3 sequence is 10 residues long. CDR3 in amino acids: CSAREDTQYF. The CDR3, as DNA: TGCAGTGCTAGGGAAGATACGCAGTATTTT.

J is TRBJ2-1 and V is TRBV20-1; 9 bases are shared with TRBD2. Losses at the gene ends were 4 bases for V and 4 bases for J; bases not matched to a gene: 5. Germline V gives CDR1 DFQATT, CDR2 SNEGSKA (reference sequence). This CDR3 is built from 14 residues. The CDR3, as DNA: TGCAGTGCTAAAACTAGCGGGCTTTACAATGAGCAGTTCTTC. Amino acids: CSAKTSGLYNEQFF.

There are a few counts of this clonotype. The V call is TRBV12-3 or TRBV12-4, the J call TRBJ1-2; D may be TRBD1 (6 bases). CDR3 length: 13 amino acids. Trimming took off 5 bases at V and 4 bases at J, with 11 bases between the two ends. The CDR3 nucleotides read TGTGCCAGCAGTGAAGGGGGATTCTATGGCTACACCTTC. Amino acid sequence: CASSEGGFYGYTF.

The rearrangement uses TRBV29-1 and TRBJ1-6; no definite D call. Germline V gives CDR1 SQVTM, CDR2 ANQGSEA. The V end lost 6 bases, the J end lost 18 bases, and 21 bases lay between the germline ends. The CDR3 length is 12 residues. As DNA, the CDR3 is TGCAGCGTCAGCACCGCTCTGGATTCACCCCACTTT. It translates to CSVSTALDSPHF.

The V call is TRBV5-5, the J call TRBJ1-1; no clear D gene. The CDR3 has 14 residues. Germline V lookup: CDR1 SGHKS, CDR2 YYEKEE (reference sequence). V lost 3 bases and J lost 8, with 17 bases in between. The CDR3 nucleotides read TGTGCCAGCAGCTCCAACGTAGGGCTCACGGAAGCTTTCTTT. This codes for CASSSNVGLTEAFF.

The CDR3 nucleotides are TGCAGTGCTAAGACGGACAGGGGAGCTGAAGCTTTCTTT. This encodes CSAKTDRGAEAFF. This rearrangement joins TRBV20-1 to TRBJ1-1; TRBD1 matches 9 bases. With V trimmed by 4 bases and J by 6 bases, 6 bases remained unmatched. The CDR3 is 13 residues long. Germline loops: CDR1 DFQATT, CDR2 SNEGSKA (reference sequence).

This clonotype came up once. The chain carries TRBV6-4 and TRBJ2-3; D is unclear. Per the germline V gene, CDR1 is MRHNA and CDR2 is SNTAGT. This CDR3 is 13 amino acids long. Trimming took off 11 bases at V and 2 bases at J, with 14 bases between the two ends. The CDR3 spells CADPGRHTDTQYF. The CDR3 DNA reads TGTGCCGACCCCGGACGGCACACAGATACGCAGTATTTT.